Following are 19 T cell receptor beta chains from one sample sequenced in a study of T cell changes during pregnancy in multiple sclerosis. Sequencing was performed with immunoSEQ multiplex PCR; in TCRdb, only in-frame clones are kept and a portion is missing. The sample contains under 50,000 clones, approximately 90% of which appear only once. The starting material was CD8+ T cells from peripheral blood mononuclear cells, obtained in the second trimester of pregnancy. The source is a female donor with multiple sclerosis, enrolled in a pregnancy study.

J is TRBJ2-7 and V is TRBV7-6; 9 bases match TRBD1. CDR3 length: 14 amino acids. Germline CDR1 reads SGHVS; CDR2 reads FNYEAQ. The trim removed 5 bases at V and 5 bases at J, leaving 7 bases unmatched. In DNA, the CDR3 is TGTGCCAGCAGCCCCGGGACAGGGTTGGACGAGCAGTACTTC. Its protein is CASSPGTGLDEQYF. The full variable domain, in which reference TRBV7-6 and TRBJ2-7 provide the parts outside the CDR3, is GAGVSQSPRYKVTKRGQDVALRCDPISGHVSLYWYRQALGQGPEFLTYFNYEAQQDKSGLPNDRFSAERPEGSISTLTIQRTEQRDSAMYRCASSPGTGLDEQYFGPGTRLTVT.

The chain joins TRBV15 to TRBJ1-1, with unresolved D. The V end lost 3 bases, the J end lost 2 bases, and 10 bases lay between the germline ends. In germline, CDR1 is LNHNV, CDR2 YYDKDF (reference sequence). The CDR3 consists of 14 residues. The CDR3 sequence is CATSSKRDNTEAFF. CDR3 nucleotides: TGTGCCACCAGCAGCAAGAGGGATAACACTGAAGCTTTCTTT.

CDR3 DNA sequence: TGTGCCAGCAGTATCCAGGGGTTTACTGCCTACGAGCAGTACTTC. Its protein is CASSIQGFTAYEQYF. The chain couples TRBV27 to TRBJ2-7, with D tentatively TRBD1 (6 bases). The CDR3 totals 15 residues. V was clipped by 5 bases and J by 2 bases, with 16 bases between them. Germline V CDR1 and CDR2: MNHEY, SMNVEV (reference sequence).

This clone was recorded once. The chain carries TRBV5-4 and TRBJ2-6; 9 nucleotides match TRBD1. CDR1 is SGHNT and CDR2 is YYREEE in the germline V gene (reference sequence). This CDR3 has 17 residues. V shed 4 bases, J shed 0 bases, and the junction held 5 bases outside the gene matches. CDR3 nucleotide sequence: TGTGCCAGCAGCCCGGACAGGGGAAGCTCTGGGGCCAACGTCCTGACTTTC. It yields the protein CASSPDRGSSGANVLTF. Variable domain in full (rest from reference TRBV5-4 and TRBJ2-6): ETGVTQSPTHLIKTRGQQVTLRCSSQSGHNTVSWYQQALGQGPQFIFQYYREEENGRGNFPPRFSGLQFPNYSSELNVNALELDDSALYLCASSPDRGSSGANVLTFGAGSRLTVL.

The chain has TRBV7-2 and TRBJ2-5; 9 bases line up with TRBD1. The CDR3 runs 17 residues. The germline CDR1 and CDR2 sequences are SGHTA and FQGNSA. With 4 bases clipped from V and 3 bases from J, the junction kept 12 bases outside the gene matches. In DNA form, the CDR3 reads TGTGCCAGCAGCTCGAGGTCGGGACAGGGTCCCGAAGAGACCCAGTACTTC. Protein sequence: CASSSRSGQGPEETQYF.

This chain connects TRBV9 to TRBJ2-7; D might be TRBD1 (6 bases). The CDR3 is 15 residues long. Germline-derived CDR1 and CDR2 are SGDLS and YYNGEE. The V gene lost 4 bases and the J gene lost 0 bases, with 14 bases spanning the gap. The CDR3 is CASSQRPGDSYEQYF. The CDR3 DNA follows: TGTGCCAGCAGCCAACGACCAGGGGACTCCTACGAGCAGTACTTC.

V gene TRBV11-2 combines with J gene TRBJ2-7; tentatively, D is TRBD1 (5 bases). The V and J ends lost 4 bases and 4 bases respectively, with 8 bases between them. The CDR3 length is 12 residues. CDR1 and CDR2 (germline): SGHAT, FQNNGV. The CDR3 DNA sequence: TGTGCCAGCAGCTCTAGGGGTTACGAGCAGTACTTC. Protein product: CASSSRGYEQYF. The full variable domain, with the rest looked up from reference TRBV11-2 and TRBJ2-7, is EAGVAQSPRYKIIEKRQSVAFWCNPISGHATLYWYQQILGQGPKLLIQFQNNGVVDDSQLPKDRFSAERLKGVDSTLKIQPAKLEDSAVYLCASSSRGYEQYFGPGTRLTVT.

The J gene is TRBJ1-2, the V gene TRBV27; 8 positions agree with TRBD1. Germline V gene lookup returns CDR1 MNHEY and CDR2 SMNVEV (reference sequence). This CDR3 is built from 16 residues. V was pared by 3 bases and J by 8 bases, with 14 bases of the junction left unmatched. Here the CDR3 reads CASSFFPPDRDRGYTF. CDR3 sequence (DNA): TGTGCCAGCAGTTTTTTCCCCCCGGACAGGGATAGAGGCTACACCTTC.

V is TRBV4-2 and J is TRBJ2-1; 8 bases align to TRBD2. Trimming removed 8 bases from V and 10 bases from J; junction bases left unmatched: 10. The V gene's germline CDR1 is LGHNA and CDR2 YNFKEQ. This CDR3 contains 13 residues. CDR3 amino acids: CASWAGGLQEQFF. The CDR3 nucleotides read TGTGCCAGCTGGGCGGGGGGCCTCCAAGAGCAGTTCTTC.

The chain recombines TRBV5-4 with TRBJ1-4; 8 bases line up with TRBD1. CDR3 length: 14 residues. The trim removed 5 bases at V and 5 bases at J, leaving 5 bases unmatched. Germline lookup yields CDR1 SGHNT and CDR2 YYREEE (reference sequence). CDR3 coding DNA: TGTGCCAGCAGACAACAGGGGGGGAATGAAAAACTGTTTTTT. This gives the protein CASRQQGGNEKLFF. Full variable domain (outside the CDR3, taken from reference TRBV5-4 and TRBJ1-4): ETGVTQSPTHLIKTRGQQVTLRCSSQSGHNTVSWYQQALGQGPQFIFQYYREEENGRGNFPPRFSGLQFPNYSSELNVNALELDDSALYLCASRQQGGNEKLFFGSGTQLSVL.

V usage is TRBV25-1 and J usage is TRBJ1-1; D ambiguous. The CDR3 runs to 14 residues. Germline V gives CDR1 MGHDK, CDR2 SYGVNS. V gave up 4 bases and J gave up 1 base, with 10 bases separating them. CDR3 nucleotide sequence: TGTGCCAGCAGTGCATCAATCCCGAACACTGAAGCTTTCTTT. Its translation: CASSASIPNTEAFF.

The chain joins TRBV2 to TRBJ2-3, with a tentative D call TRBD1 (5 bases). The CDR3 spans 15 residues. Per the germline V gene, CDR1 is SNHLY and CDR2 is FYNNEI. The V end was cut by 3 bases, the J end by 4 bases, with 14 bases between. DNA for the CDR3: TGTGCCAGCAGTGAGTGGGGCCTCGAGGCAGATACGCAGTATTTT. Translation gives CASSEWGLEADTQYF.

This chain connects TRBV10-3 to TRBJ2-1, with D maybe TRBD2 (6 bases). There are 14 residues in the CDR3. The germline gives CDR1 ENHRY, CDR2 SYGVKD. Trimming stripped 6 bases from V and 0 bases from J, with 9 bases between. The CDR3 nucleotides are TGTGCCATCAGAGGAGGGAGCTCCTACAATGAGCAGTTCTTC. Translated: CAIRGGSSYNEQFF.

The V gene is TRBV7-7, the J gene TRBJ2-1; 12 bases are shared with TRBD2. Germline assignment: CDR1 SSHAT and CDR2 FNYEAQ (reference sequence). V lost 2 bases to trimming and J lost 8 bases; unmatched junction nucleotides: 4. CDR3 length equals 15 residues. CDR3: CASSLRLAGVHEQFF. The CDR3 nucleotides read TGTGCCAGCAGCTTAAGACTAGCGGGGGTCCATGAGCAGTTCTTC.

The chain is built from TRBV6-1 and TRBJ1-2; the D is unclear. The CDR3 has 13 amino acids. V lost 6 bases to trimming and J lost 1 base, with 9 bases between them. Germline values: CDR1 MNHNS, CDR2 SASEGT. CDR3 protein: CASSLPNNYGYTF. CDR3 coding DNA: TGTGCCAGCAGCCTACCGAATAACTATGGCTACACCTTC.

The chain joins TRBV25-1 to TRBJ2-2, with 9 bases matching TRBD1. V lost 3 bases to trimming and J lost 6 bases; unmatched junction nucleotides: 5. Germline-derived CDR1 and CDR2 are MGHDK and SYGVNS. The CDR3 covers 15 residues. Here the CDR3 DNA reads TGTGCCAGCAGTGATTGGGACAGGGAAGCCGGGGAGCTGTTTTTT. This sequence encodes CASSDWDREAGELFF.

The chain combines TRBV4-3 with TRBJ1-6, with TRBD1 as a possible D gene (5 bases). The V gene lost 4 bases and the J gene lost 14 bases, with 12 bases spanning the gap. The CDR3 is 12 residues long. From germline, CDR1 is LGHNA and CDR2 YSLEER. The CDR3 coding sequence is TGCGCCAGCAGCCCTGACGGGGGGGCCCTCCACTTT. Amino acids: CASSPDGGALHF.

The chain uses TRBV27 and TRBJ1-2; D is perhaps TRBD1 (5 bases). The CDR3 totals 13 residues. Germline CDR1 and CDR2: MNHEY and SMNVEV (reference sequence). V was clipped by 3 bases and J by 3 bases, with 8 bases between them. This chain's CDR3 is CASSFLGDYGYTF. DNA of the CDR3: TGTGCCAGCAGTTTTCTAGGGGACTATGGCTACACCTTC.

J is TRBJ2-2 and V is TRBV11-2; D is uncertain. Per the germline V gene, CDR1 is SGHAT and CDR2 is FQNNGV. V was shortened by 5 bases and J by 3 bases, with 13 bases between the two germline ends. CDR3 length: 15 amino acids. CDR3 nucleotide sequence: TGTGCCAGCAGCGACCACCAAGCGTACACCGGGGAGCTGTTTTTT. Translated, it gives CASSDHQAYTGELFF.